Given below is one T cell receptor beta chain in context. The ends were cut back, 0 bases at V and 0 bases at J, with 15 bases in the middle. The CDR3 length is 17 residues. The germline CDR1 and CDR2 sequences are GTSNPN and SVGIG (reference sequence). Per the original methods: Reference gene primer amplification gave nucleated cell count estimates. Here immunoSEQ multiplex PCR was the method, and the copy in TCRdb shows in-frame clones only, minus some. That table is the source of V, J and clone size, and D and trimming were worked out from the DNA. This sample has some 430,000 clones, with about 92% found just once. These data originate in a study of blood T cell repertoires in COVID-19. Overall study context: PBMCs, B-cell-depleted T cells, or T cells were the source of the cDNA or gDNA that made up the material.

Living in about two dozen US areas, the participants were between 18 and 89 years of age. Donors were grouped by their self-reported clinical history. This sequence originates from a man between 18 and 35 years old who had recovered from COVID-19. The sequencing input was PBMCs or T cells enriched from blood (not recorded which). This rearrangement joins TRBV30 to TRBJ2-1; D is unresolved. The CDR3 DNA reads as TGTGCCTGGAGTGTAAACCTGGGCTTGGGCTCCTACAATGAGCAGTTCTTC. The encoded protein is CAWSVNLGLGSYNEQFF.